The entry below describes one T cell receptor (beta chain). The CDR3 length is 16 residues. V lost 3 bases and J lost 9; bases outside the gene matches: 13. Germline lookup yields CDR1 SGDLS and CDR2 YYNGEE. The data were taken from a study of cytomegalovirus exposure and HLA in healthy donors. 60 Vbeta and 13 Jbeta primers were used in PCR. Produced via immunoSEQ multiplex PCR; TCRdb's table is partial and in-frame only. Of 150,000 to 200,000 clones listed, roughly 80% were seen once; the top ten hold roughly 2%. V usage is TRBV9 and J usage is TRBJ2-1, with 9 nucleotides matching TRBD2. Input material: PBMCs. The sequence derives from a female donor in good health and CMV-seronegative. The CDR3 region is CASSADGTSPSSEQFF. CDR3 sequence (DNA): TGTGCCAGCAGCGCCGACGGGACTAGCCCCTCGTCTGAGCAGTTCTTC. The full variable domain, rest sourced from reference TRBV9 and TRBJ2-1, is DSGVTQTPKHLITATGQRVTLRCSPRSGDLSVYWYQQSLDQGLQFLIQYYNGEERAKGNILERFSAQQFPDLHSELNLSSLELGDSALYFCASSADGTSPSSEQFFGPGTRLTVL.